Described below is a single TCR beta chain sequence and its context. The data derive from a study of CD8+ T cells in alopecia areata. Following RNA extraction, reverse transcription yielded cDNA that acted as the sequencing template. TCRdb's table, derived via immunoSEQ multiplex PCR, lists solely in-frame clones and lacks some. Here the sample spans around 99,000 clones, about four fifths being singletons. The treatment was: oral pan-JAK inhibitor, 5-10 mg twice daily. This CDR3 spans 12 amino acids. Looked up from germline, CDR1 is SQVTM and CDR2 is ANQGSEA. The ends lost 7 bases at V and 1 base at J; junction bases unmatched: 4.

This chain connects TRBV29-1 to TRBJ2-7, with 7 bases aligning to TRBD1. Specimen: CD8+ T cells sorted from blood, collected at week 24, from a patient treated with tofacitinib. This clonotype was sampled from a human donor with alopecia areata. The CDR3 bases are TGCAGCGCCGTGACAGGGTCCTACGAGCAGTACTTC. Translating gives CSAVTGSYEQYF.